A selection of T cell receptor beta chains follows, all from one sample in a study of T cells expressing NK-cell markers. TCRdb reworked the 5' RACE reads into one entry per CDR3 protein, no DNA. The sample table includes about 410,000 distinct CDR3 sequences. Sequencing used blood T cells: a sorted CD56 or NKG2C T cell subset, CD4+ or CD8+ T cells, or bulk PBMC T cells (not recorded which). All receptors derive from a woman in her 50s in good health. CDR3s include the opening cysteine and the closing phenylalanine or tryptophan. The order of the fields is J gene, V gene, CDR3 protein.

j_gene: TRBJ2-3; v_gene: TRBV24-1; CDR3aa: CATRGGGSDTQYF
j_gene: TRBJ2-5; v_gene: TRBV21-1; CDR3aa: CASSKLARGRAFETQYF
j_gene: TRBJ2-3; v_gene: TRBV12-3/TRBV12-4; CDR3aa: CASSSLGGTRGGDTQYF
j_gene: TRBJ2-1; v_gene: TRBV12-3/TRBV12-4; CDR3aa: CASSTASGNPNEQFF
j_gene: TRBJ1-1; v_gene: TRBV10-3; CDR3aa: CAISYRDLGGTLSGLTEAFF
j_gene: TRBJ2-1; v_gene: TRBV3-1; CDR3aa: CASSQPTNGRDGNEQFF
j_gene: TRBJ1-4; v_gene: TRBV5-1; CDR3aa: CASSDGTAKSLNEKLFF
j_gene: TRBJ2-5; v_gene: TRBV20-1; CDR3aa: CSARVGVSGRQETQYF
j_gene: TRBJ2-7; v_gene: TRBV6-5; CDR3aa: CASSYSGTSGSGPYEQYF
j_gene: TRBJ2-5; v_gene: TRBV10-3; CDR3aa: CASGQRQETQYF
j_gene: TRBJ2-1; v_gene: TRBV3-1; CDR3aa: CASSPGQREIPHEQFF
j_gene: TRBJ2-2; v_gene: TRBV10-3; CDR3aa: CAISPLLAGNTGELFF
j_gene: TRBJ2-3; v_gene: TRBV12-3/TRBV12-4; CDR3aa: CASTGLLTEGSTDTQYF
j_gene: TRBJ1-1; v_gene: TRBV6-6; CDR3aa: CASSYDRGRTEAFF
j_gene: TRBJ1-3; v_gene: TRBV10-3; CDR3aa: CAISETGLSGNTIYF
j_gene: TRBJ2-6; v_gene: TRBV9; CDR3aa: CASSETSHVAGRSGANVLTF
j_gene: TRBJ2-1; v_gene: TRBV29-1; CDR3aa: CSVEPASGMVEQFF
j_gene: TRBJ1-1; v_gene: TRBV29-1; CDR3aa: CSVEGPTYTEAFF
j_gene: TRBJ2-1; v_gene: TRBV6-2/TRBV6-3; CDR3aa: CASSYLAGGTEQFF
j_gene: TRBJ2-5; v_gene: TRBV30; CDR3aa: CAWARGTQETQYF
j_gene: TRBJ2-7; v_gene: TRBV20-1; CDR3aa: CSASIGRGGHSYEQYF
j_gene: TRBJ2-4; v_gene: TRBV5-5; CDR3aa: CASRPSGLGNIQYF
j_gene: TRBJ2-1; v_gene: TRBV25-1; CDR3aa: CASSELSDSAVGVEQFF
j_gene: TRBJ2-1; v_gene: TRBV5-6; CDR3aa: CASSPGASEQFF
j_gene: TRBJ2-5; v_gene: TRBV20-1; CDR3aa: CSARGTGRETQYF
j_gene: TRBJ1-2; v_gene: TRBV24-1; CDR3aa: CATSDPSRDRGNGYTF
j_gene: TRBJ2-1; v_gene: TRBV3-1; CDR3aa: CASRSLRGSSYNEQFF
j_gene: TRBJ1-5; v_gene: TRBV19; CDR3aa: CASSTWGDRRHF
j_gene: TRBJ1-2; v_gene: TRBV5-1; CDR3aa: CASSLGTPVYGYTF
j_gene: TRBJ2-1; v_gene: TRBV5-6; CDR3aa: CASSLGLLDGEQFF
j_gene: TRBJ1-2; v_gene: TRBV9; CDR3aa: CASSVDLTDNYTF
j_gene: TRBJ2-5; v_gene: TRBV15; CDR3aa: CATSSPPKLSSGSLKTQYF
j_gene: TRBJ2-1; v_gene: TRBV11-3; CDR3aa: CASSPPGFRGRGNEQFF
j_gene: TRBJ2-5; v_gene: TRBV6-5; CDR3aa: CASSSPVETQYF
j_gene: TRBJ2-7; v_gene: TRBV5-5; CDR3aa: CASVAGISYEQYF
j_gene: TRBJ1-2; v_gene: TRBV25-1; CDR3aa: CASSDPRKGASRYGYTF